The clone carrying this T cell receptor (beta chain) was seen at least ten times. Primers used for first-strand cDNA, a TRAV- and TRBV-specific set, covered both alpha and beta chains. TCR amplification used around 20 PCR cycles, a constant-region primer and a V-primer adapter. TCRdb re-called the reads through MiXCR, storing one row per CDR3 protein. The data contain some 88,000 distinct CDR3 sequences, under 10% of them singletons. The sample comes from a study of low-dose radiotherapy and immunotherapy resistance in tumors. Study context: Each two-week cycle included intravenous cyclophosphamide 200 mg/m2, given one day before radiation and immunotherapy.

Time point: before trial treatment. Administered to the donors were nivolumab, ipilimumab, aspirin, low-dose cyclophosphamide and low-dose radiotherapy. The receptor's source is a male donor with prostate cancer. The input for sequencing was PBMCs, taken before treatment.

The CDR3 is CASSQWGSSLAGELFF. The DNA of the CDR3 is TGTGCCAGCAGCCAATGGGGCTCGAGTTTGGCCGGGGAGCTGTTTTTT. The rearrangement uses TRBV3-1 and TRBJ2-2, with a possible D match to TRBD1 (5 bases). The germline CDR1 and CDR2 sequences are LGHDT and YNNKEL (reference sequence). V was trimmed by 2 bases and J by 6 bases, leaving 16 bases between them. The CDR3 extends over 16 amino acids.